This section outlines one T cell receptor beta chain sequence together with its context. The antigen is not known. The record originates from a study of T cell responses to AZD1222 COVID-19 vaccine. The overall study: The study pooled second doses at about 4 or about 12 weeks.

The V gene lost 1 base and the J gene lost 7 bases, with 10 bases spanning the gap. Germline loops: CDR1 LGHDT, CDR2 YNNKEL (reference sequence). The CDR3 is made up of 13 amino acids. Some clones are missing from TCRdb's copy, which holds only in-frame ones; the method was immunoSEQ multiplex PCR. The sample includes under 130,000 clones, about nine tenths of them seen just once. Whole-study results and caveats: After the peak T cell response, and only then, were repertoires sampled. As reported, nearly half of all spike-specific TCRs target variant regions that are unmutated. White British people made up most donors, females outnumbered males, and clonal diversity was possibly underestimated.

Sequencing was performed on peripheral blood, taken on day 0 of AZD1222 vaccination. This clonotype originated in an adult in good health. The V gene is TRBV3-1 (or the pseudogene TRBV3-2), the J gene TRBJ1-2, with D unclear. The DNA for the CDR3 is TGTGCCAGCAGCCAAGCGCCGGTGGGTGGCTACACCTTC. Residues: CASSQAPVGGYTF.